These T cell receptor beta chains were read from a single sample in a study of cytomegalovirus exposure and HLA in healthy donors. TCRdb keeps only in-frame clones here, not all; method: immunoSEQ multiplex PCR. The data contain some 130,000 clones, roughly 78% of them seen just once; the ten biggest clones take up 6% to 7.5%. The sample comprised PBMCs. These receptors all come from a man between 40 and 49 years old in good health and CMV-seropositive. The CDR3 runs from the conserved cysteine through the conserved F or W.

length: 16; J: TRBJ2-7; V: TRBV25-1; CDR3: CASSADSGTGSYEQYF
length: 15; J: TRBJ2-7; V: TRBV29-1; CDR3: CSVEAASGRPREQYF
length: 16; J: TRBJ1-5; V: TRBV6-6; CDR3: CASSYSGQGMQQPQHF
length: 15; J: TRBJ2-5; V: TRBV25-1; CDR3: CASSESSPSGETQYF
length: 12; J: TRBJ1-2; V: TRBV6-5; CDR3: CASTRGVGGYTF
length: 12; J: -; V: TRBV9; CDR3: CASSGDRYEQYF
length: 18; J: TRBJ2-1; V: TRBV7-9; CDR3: CSSSSLKGLAGERYEQFF
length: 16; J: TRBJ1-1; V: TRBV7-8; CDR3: CASSLIPGLSGTEAFF
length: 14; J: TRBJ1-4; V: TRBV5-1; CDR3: CASSLDRGGEKLFF
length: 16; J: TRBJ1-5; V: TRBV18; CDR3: CASSPLGTGNNQPQHF
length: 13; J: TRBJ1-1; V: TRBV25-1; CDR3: CASSERGNTEAFF
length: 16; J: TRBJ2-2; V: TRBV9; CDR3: CASSPRGQPHTGELFF
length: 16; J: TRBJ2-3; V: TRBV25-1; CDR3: CASSTHGGHGTDTQYF
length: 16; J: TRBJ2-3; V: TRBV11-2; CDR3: CASSFSRGQGWNTQYF
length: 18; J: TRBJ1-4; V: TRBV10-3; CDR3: CAISENRGLVATNEKLFF
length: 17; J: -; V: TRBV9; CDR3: CASSPRGTSGSVYEQYF
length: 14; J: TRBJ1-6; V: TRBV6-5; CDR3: CASSYLDRNSPLHF
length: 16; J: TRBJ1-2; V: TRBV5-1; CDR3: CASSMGAGGSNYGYTF
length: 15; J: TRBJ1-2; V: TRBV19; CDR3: CASTWRDSNNYGYTF
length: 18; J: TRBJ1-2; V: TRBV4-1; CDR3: CASSLPEFVRGPMDGYTF
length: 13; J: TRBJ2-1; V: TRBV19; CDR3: CAISSGSVNEQFF
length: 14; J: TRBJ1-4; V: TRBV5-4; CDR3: CAVGGERSNEKLFF
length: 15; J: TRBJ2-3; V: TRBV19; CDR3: CASSVTSGSTDTQYF
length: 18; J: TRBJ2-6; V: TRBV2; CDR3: CASSGRTGAFSGANVLTF
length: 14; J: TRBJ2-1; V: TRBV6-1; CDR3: CASSEVGQSGEQFF
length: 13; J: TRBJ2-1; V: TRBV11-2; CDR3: CASSLVSYNEQFF
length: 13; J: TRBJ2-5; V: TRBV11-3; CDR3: CASSFDREETQYF